Given below is one T cell receptor beta chain in context. No antigen is known for it. This entry is derived from a study of T cells expressing NK-cell markers. Study-wide results and caveats: Similarly, these clonotypes led the CD3+CD56-NKG2C+ fraction as well in a few donors.

Reanalyzing the 5' RACE reads, TCRdb keeps one entry per CDR3 protein, without DNA. Found here are over 150,000 distinct CDR3 sequences; the top ten clones hold roughly a fifth. This CDR3 comprises 15 residues. Per germline, CDR1 KGHSY and CDR2 FQNENV. The sample consisted of blood T cells: a sorted CD56 or NKG2C T cell subset, CD4+ or CD8+ T cells, or bulk PBMC T cells (not recorded which). The receptor was isolated from a man aged 18 to 69 in good health. The chain couples TRBV16 to TRBJ2-3. CDR3 protein: CASTRSISSTDTQYF.